This T cell receptor (beta chain) was profiled in a study of regulatory dendritic cells for organ transplantation. Study background: Regulatory dendritic cells came from monocytes given vitamin D3 and IL-10. Overall study results and limits: Alloreactive memory CD8+ T cell pools varied considerably between individuals. Regulatory dendritic cells appeared to expand memory CD8+ clones less than mature ones. Naive T cells showed high diversity, memory cells less, memory CD8+ least.

This CDR3 comprises 12 residues. V shed 8 bases, J shed 8 bases, and the junction held 9 bases outside the gene matches. CDR1 and CDR2 (germline): MDHEN, SYDVKM. Sequencing used immunoSEQ multiplex PCR; TCRdb keeps in-frame clones, though not all of them. The repertoire holds tens of thousands of clones, over 75% seen once, with around 0.68% in the top ten. Sorted subsets were CFSE-labeled and cultured roughly 5 days with allogeneic dendritic cells. With regard to this clone: Its antigen remains unidentified.

The TCR comes from a human donor in good health. Material for sequencing was naive CD4+ T cells from blood cultured with regulatory dendritic cells. Specified subset: CD45RA+ naive T cells. The rearrangement links TRBV28 to TRBJ2-7, with 7 bases fitting TRBD1. Written as DNA, the CDR3 is TGTGCCAGCCTCCCCCAGGGGGACAAGCAGTACTTC. Its protein is CASLPQGDKQYF.